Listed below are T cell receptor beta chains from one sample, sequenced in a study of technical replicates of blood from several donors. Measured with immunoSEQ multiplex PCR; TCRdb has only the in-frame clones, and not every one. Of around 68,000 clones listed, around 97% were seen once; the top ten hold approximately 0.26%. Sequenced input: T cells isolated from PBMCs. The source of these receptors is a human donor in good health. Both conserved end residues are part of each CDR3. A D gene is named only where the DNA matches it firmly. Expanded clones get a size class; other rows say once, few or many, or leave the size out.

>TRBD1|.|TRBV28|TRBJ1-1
CASSSLYLGTGVSPEAFF
TGTGCCAGCAGTTCACTCTATCTCGGGACAGGGGTTTCCCCTGAAGCTTTCTTT
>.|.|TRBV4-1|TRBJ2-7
CASSQDRGLGYGEQYF
TGCGCCAGCAGCCAAGATCGAGGCCTCGGATATGGCGAGCAGTACTTC
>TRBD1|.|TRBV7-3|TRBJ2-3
CASSRGQDTDTQYF
TGTGCCAGCAGCCGAGGACAGGACACAGATACGCAGTATTTT
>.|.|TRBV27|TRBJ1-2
CASSSENTGLYGYTF
TGTGCCAGCAGTTCTGAAAATACAGGGCTCTATGGCTACACCTTC
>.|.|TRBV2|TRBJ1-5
CASKQVNQPQHF
TGTGCCAGCAAGCAGGTCAATCAGCCCCAGCATTTT
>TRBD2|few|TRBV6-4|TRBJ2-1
CASSDNSGSYNEQFF
TGTGCCAGCAGTGACAATAGCGGGAGCTACAATGAGCAGTTCTTC
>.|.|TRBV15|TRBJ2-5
CATSSINRFSAETQYF
TGTGCCACCAGTTCTATTAACAGGTTCTCAGCGGAGACCCAGTACTTC
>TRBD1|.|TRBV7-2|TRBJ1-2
CASSPGGSASYGYTF
TGTGCCAGCAGCCCAGGGGGCTCAGCTTCCTATGGCTACACCTTC
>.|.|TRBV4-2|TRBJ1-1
CASSQDMQGRATEAFF
TGTGCCAGCAGCCAAGATATGCAGGGGAGGGCCACTGAAGCTTTCTTT
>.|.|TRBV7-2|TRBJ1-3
CASSFATGSGNTIYF
TGTGCCAGCAGCTTCGCTACAGGGTCTGGAAACACCATATATTTT
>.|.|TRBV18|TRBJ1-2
CASSPGSPGYGYTF
TGTGCCAGCTCACCAGGGAGCCCCGGTTATGGCTACACCTTC
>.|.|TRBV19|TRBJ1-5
CASSFRGNQPQHF
TGTGCCAGTAGTTTTCGGGGGAATCAGCCCCAGCATTTT
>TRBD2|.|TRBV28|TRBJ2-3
CASSLERELTDTQYF
TGTGCCAGCAGTTTAGAGCGGGAGCTGACAGATACGCAGTATTTT
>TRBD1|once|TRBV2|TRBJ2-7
CASSDGTGSNEQYF
TGTGCCAGCAGTGACGGGACAGGGTCGAACGAGCAGTACTTC
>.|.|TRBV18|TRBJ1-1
CASSPLANTEAFF
TGTGCCAGCTCGCCCCTGGCGAACACTGAAGCTTTCTTT
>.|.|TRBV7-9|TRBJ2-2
CASASTYRLTGELFF
TGTGCCAGCGCCTCGACCTACAGGCTCACCGGGGAGCTGTTTTTT
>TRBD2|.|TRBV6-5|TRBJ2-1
CASSRSGRIDNEQFF
TGTGCCAGCAGTCGAAGCGGGAGAATCGACAATGAGCAGTTCTTC
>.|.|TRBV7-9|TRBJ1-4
CASSLDGPNEKLFF
TGTGCCAGCAGCTTAGATGGGCCTAATGAAAAACTGTTTTTT
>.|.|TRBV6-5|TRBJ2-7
CASAAGGTYEQYF
TGTGCCAGCGCGGCGGGTGGGACCTACGAGCAGTACTTC
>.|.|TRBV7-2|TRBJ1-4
CASSFSGSNEKLFF
TGTGCCAGCAGCTTCTCGGGTTCTAATGAAAAACTGTTTTTT
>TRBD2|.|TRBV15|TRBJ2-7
CATHPGLGIYEQYF
TGTGCCACCCACCCGGGACTAGGCATCTACGAGCAGTACTTC
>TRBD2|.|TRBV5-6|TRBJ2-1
CASSLGTSGYNEQFF
TGTGCCAGCAGCTTGGGGACTAGCGGGTACAATGAGCAGTTCTTC
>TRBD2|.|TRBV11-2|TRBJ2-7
CASSLTSGSAEQYF
TGTGCCAGCAGTCTGACTAGCGGGAGTGCCGAGCAGTACTTC
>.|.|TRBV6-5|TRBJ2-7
CASSFSTGRGYEQYF
TGTGCCAGCAGTTTCAGTACGGGTAGAGGCTACGAGCAGTACTTC
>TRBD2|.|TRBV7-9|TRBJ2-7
CASSSIAGGQYEQYF
TGTGCCAGCAGCTCCATAGCGGGAGGGCAGTACGAGCAGTACTTC
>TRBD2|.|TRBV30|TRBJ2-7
CAWNRGTSGRENEQYF
TGTGCCTGGAACCGTGGGACTAGCGGGAGAGAGAACGAGCAGTACTTC
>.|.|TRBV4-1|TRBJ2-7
CASSQDPGLYYEQYF
TGCGCCAGCAGCCAAGATCCTGGACTATACTACGAGCAGTACTTC